This entry features one TCR beta chain sequence. This specimen comes from a study of blood T cell repertoires in COVID-19. Study information: Acute-phase and convalescent COVID-19 samples originated in the United States, Italy and Spain.

Data came from immunoSEQ multiplex PCR; TCRdb stores just in-frame clones and leaves some out. The sample consists of roughly 70,000 clones, 75% to 95% of them appearing once. CDR3 length: 12 amino acids. Germline lookup yields CDR1 PRHDT and CDR2 FYEKMQ (reference sequence). With 5 bases removed from V and 7 bases from J, the gap between germline ends came to 9 bases. The TCR comes from a human donor with active COVID-19. The donor label of this sample is uncertain. The gene calls are TRBV13 and TRBJ2-1, with D possibly TRBD1 on 6 matching bases. The sequenced sample was peripheral blood. The CDR3 DNA sequence: TGTGCCAGCAGCACACAGGGTAATGAGCAGTTCTTC. This translates into CASSTQGNEQFF.